This T cell receptor (beta chain) was sequenced in a study of siplizumab effects on memory and regulatory T cells. Germline assignment: CDR1 MNHEY and CDR2 SMNVEV (reference sequence). Trimming removed 8 bases from V and 0 bases from J, with 17 bases in between. CDR3 length equals 16 residues. Assayed TCR templates numbered 80,000 to 100,000 for each sample. Some clones are missing from TCRdb's copy, which holds only in-frame ones; the method was immunoSEQ multiplex PCR. There are over 100,000 clones in the sample; around nine tenths occur only once, and about 1.1% lies in the top ten. About this clone: No antigen is known for it.

Study-level findings and limits: The Treg-derived share of mappable alloreactive CD4+ clones averaged about 69% with siplizumab and over 25% in controls. There appeared to be greater diversity in naive T cells than in memory cells, and naive T cells seemed major contributors to the alloresponse. A significant reduction in alloreactive sequences traceable to unstimulated CD4+ memory cells was produced by siplizumab.

J is TRBJ2-1 and V is TRBV27, with TRBD1 as a possible D gene (6 bases). The sample comprised CD4+ T cells sorted from blood. The sequence came from a human donor in good health. This chain's CDR3 is CASRRVTGSSYNEQFF. The CDR3 DNA sequence: TGTGCCAGCCGGCGGGTTACAGGGAGCTCCTACAATGAGCAGTTCTTC.